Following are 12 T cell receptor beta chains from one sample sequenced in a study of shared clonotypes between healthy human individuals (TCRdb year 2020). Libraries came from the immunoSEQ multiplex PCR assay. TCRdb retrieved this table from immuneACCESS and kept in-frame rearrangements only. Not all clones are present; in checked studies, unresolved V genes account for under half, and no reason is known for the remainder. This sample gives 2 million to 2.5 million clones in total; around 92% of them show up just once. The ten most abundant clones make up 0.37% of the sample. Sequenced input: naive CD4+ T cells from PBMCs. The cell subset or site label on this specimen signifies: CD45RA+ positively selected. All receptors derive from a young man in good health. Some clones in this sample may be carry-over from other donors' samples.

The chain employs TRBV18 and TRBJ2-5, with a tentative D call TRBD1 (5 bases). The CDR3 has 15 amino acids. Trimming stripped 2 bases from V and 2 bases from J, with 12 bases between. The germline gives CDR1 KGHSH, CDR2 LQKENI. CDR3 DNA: TGTGCCAGCTCACCATCATGGGGCGGACAAGAGACCCAGTACTTC. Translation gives CASSPSWGGQETQYF. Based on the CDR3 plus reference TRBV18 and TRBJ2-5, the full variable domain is NAGVMQNPRHLVRRRGQEARLRCSPMKGHSHVYWYRQLPEEGLKFMVYLQKENIIDESGMPKERFSAEFPKEGPSILRIQQVVRGDSAAYFCASSPSWGGQETQYFGPGTRLLVL.

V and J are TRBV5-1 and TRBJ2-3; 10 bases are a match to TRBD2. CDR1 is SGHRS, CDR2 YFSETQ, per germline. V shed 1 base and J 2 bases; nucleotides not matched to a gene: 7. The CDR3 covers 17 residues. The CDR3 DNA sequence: TGCGCCAGCAGCTTGAAGGTAGCGGGAGGTTCCACAGATACGCAGTATTTT. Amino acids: CASSLKVAGGSTDTQYF.

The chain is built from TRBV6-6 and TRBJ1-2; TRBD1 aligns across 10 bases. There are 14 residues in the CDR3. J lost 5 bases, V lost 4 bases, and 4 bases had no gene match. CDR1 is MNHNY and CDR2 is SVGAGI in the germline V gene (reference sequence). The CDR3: CASSLGQGEYGYTF. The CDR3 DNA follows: TGTGCCAGCAGTTTAGGACAGGGGGAATATGGCTACACCTTC.

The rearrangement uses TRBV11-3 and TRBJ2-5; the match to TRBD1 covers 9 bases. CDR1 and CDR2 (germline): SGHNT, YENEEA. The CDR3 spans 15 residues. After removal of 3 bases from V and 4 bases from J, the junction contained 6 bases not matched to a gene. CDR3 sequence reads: CASSLGQGFGETQYF. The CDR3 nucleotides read TGTGCCAGCAGCTTGGGACAGGGTTTCGGAGAGACCCAGTACTTC.

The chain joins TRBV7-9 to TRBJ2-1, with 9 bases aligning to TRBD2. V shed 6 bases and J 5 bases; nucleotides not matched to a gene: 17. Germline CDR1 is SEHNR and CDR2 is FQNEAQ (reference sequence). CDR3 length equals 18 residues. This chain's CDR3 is CASRPDVSGRVQDNEQFF. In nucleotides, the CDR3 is TGTGCCAGCAGACCTGACGTTAGCGGGAGAGTTCAAGACAATGAGCAGTTCTTC.

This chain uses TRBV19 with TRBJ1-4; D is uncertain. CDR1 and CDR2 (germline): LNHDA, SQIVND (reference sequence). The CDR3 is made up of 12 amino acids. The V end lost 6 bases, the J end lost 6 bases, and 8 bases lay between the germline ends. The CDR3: CASRQSDEKLFF. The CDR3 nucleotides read TGTGCCAGTAGACAAAGCGATGAAAAACTGTTTTTT.

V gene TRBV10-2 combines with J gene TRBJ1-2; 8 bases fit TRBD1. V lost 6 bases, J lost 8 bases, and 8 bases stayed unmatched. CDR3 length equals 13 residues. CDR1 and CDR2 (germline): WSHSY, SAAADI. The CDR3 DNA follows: TGCGCCAGCAGAGCAGGGGGCGTCGTAGGCTACACCTTC. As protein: CASRAGGVVGYTF.

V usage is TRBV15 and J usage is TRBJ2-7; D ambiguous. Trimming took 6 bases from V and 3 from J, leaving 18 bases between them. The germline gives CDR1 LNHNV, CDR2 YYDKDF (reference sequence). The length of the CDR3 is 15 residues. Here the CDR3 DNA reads TGTGCCACCAGAAGACAACCCGTAACCTACTACGAGCAGTACTTC. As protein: CATRRQPVTYYEQYF.

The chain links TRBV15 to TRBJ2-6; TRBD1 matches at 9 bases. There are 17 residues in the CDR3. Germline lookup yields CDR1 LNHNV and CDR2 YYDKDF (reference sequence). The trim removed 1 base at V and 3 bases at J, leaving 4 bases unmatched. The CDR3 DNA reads TGTGCCACCAGCAGAGCACAGGGGGCAGGTGGGGCCAACGTCCTGACTTTC. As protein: CATSRAQGAGGANVLTF.

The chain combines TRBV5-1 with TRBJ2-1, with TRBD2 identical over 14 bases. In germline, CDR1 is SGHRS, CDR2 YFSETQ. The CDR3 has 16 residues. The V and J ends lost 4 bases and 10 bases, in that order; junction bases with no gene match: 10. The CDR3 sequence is CASSNSGTSGRREQFF. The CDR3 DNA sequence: TGCGCCAGCAGCAATTCCGGGACTAGCGGGAGAAGGGAGCAGTTCTTC.

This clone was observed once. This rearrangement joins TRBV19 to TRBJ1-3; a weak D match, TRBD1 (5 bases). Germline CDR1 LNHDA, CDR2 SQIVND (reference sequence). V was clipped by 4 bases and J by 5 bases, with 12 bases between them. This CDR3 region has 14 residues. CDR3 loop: CASSNPGHRNTIYF. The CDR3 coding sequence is TGTGCCAGTAGTAACCCGGGGCATCGAAACACCATATATTTT.

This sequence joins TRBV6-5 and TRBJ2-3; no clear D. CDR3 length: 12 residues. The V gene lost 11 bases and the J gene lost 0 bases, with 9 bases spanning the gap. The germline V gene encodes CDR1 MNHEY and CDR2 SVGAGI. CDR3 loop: CAGYTSTDTQYF. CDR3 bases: TGTGCCGGATACACTAGCACAGATACGCAGTATTTT.